The 15 T cell receptor beta chains given below trace back to one sample, sequenced in a study of T cells in Graves' hyperthyroidism and ophthalmopathy. Amplification yielded TCR beta CDR3 regions, with RNA transcripts as the source. The HTBI primer set served for first-round RT-PCR of the TCR CDR3. TCRdb itself ran the multiplex PCR reads through MiXCR, one entry per CDR3 protein. This sample has some 320,000 distinct CDR3 sequences; roughly an eighth occur once, and the top ten carry approximately 35%. Sequencing input: blood. These TCRs come from a woman in her thirties or forties with Graves' ophthalmopathy.

Many counts were recorded for this clonotype. The chain links TRBV7-2 to TRBJ2-1; 10 bases fit TRBD2. The J segment lost 2 bases and the V segment lost 4 bases, leaving 8 bases of the junction unmatched. Germline lookup yields CDR1 SGHTA and CDR2 FQGNSA. The length of the CDR3 is 17 residues. CDR3 residues: CASSSHPSGGAYNEQFF. The CDR3, as DNA: TGTGCCAGCAGCTCCCACCCAAGCGGGGGGGCCTACAATGAGCAGTTCTTC. The complete variable domain, with remaining parts taken from reference TRBV7-2 and TRBJ2-1, reads GAGVSQSPSNKVTEKGKDVELRCDPISGHTALYWYRQSLGQGLEFLIYFQGNSAPDKSGLPSDRFSAERTGGSVSTLTIQRTQQEDSAVYLCASSSHPSGGAYNEQFFGPGTRLTVL.

The chain recombines TRBV18 with TRBJ1-3, with D unclear. CDR3 size: 13 residues. V gave up 8 bases and J gave up 0 bases, with 8 bases separating them. Looked up from germline, CDR1 is KGHSH and CDR2 is LQKENI. CDR3 region: CASRDLSGNTIYF. The CDR3 region has the DNA TGTGCCAGCCGCGACCTCTCTGGAAACACCATATATTTT.

This clonotype was counted between two and nine times. The rearrangement links TRBV6-1 to TRBJ1-6; maybe TRBD1 (5 bases). This CDR3 region has 18 residues. Germline-derived CDR1 and CDR2 are MNHNS and SASEGT. With 6 bases removed from V and 0 bases from J, the gap between germline ends came to 18 bases. CDR3 bases: TGTGCCAGCAGACACAAAATCCCAGGGCGCTCCTATAATTCACCCCTCCACTTT. It specifies CASRHKIPGRSYNSPLHF.

This chain uses TRBV3-1 with TRBJ1-3; D unclear. Germline CDR1 LGHDT, CDR2 YNNKEL (reference sequence). This CDR3 is built from 14 residues. Trimming took off 8 bases at V and 0 bases at J, with 11 bases between the two ends. CDR3 residues: CASQDGDSGNTIYF. The CDR3 DNA reads as TGTGCCAGCCAGGACGGAGACTCTGGAAACACCATATATTTT.

The chain uses TRBV18 and TRBJ1-2; TRBD1 agrees at 7 bases. Trimming cost V 5 bases and J 4 bases; bases outside gene matches: 7. Germline loops: CDR1 KGHSH, CDR2 LQKENI. This CDR3 spans 14 amino acids. For the CDR3, the DNA is TGTGCCAGCTCAACCGACAGGGAGACCTATGGCTACACCTTC. Translated, it gives CASSTDRETYGYTF.

This clonotype was counted only a few times. The chain combines TRBV12-3 or TRBV12-4 with TRBJ1-3; D call uncertain. V shed 7 bases and J shed 2 bases, with 12 bases lying between them. This CDR3 is built from 14 residues. The CDR3 reads CASIPSRPGNTIYF. CDR3 in DNA: TGTGCCAGCATCCCGTCTCGTCCTGGAAACACCATATATTTT.

Many counts were recorded for this clonotype. Here the CDR3 DNA reads TGTGCCAGCAGCTTGGACATTGATCAGCCCCAGCATTTT. This encodes CASSLDIDQPQHF. V is TRBV5-5 and J is TRBJ1-5; unclear D gene. Germline values: CDR1 SGHKS, CDR2 YYEKEE (reference sequence). CDR3 length equals 13 residues. Trimming shortened V by 0 bases and J by 5 bases, and 6 bases separated the two germline ends.

The rearrangement links TRBV7-8 to TRBJ2-1; D is undetermined. This CDR3 has 16 amino acids. Between the trimmed V and J ends, which lost 4 bases and 8 bases, there was a span of 21 bases. Germline values: CDR1 SGHVS, CDR2 FQNEAQ. The CDR3: CASSYQGGAQVDEQFF. The CDR3, as DNA: TGTGCCAGCAGCTATCAAGGCGGAGCTCAAGTAGATGAGCAGTTCTTC.

The J gene is TRBJ2-1, the V gene TRBV2; D gene unclear. V was trimmed by 0 bases and J by 0 bases, leaving 12 bases between them. From germline, CDR1 is SNHLY and CDR2 FYNNEI. This CDR3 contains 17 residues. CDR3 bases: TGTGCCAGCAGTGAAGCGCTTCTGAGCAGCTCCTACAATGAGCAGTTCTTC. Its translation is CASSEALLSSSYNEQFF.

In this sample, this clonotype turned up many times. The V call is TRBV11-2, the J call TRBJ2-2; possible D gene TRBD1, 6 bases. Trimming stripped 5 bases from V and 2 bases from J, with 12 bases between. Germline values: CDR1 SGHAT, CDR2 FQNNGV. This CDR3 has 15 residues. Here the CDR3 reads CASSVQGINTGELFF. The CDR3 DNA reads as TGTGCCAGCAGCGTGCAGGGGATCAACACCGGGGAGCTGTTTTTT.

This clonotype was detected many times. The V and J genes are TRBV28 and TRBJ1-2; D is ambiguous. CDR1 is MDHEN, CDR2 SYDVKM, per germline. CDR3 length: 14 amino acids. Deletions cut 2 bases from V and 3 bases from J, with 10 bases between. The CDR3 DNA is TGTGCCAGCAGTTTAAGGGAGAGAGACTATGGCTACACCTTC. Translated, it gives CASSLRERDYGYTF.

This clonotype appeared many times. The rearrangement joins TRBV2 to TRBJ1-1; D call uncertain. Germline values: CDR1 SNHLY, CDR2 FYNNEI. The CDR3 is 14 amino acids. V dropped 8 bases and J dropped 1 base, with 14 bases sitting between them. CDR3 residues: CASGWVETNTEAFF. The CDR3 nucleotides are TGTGCCAGCGGTTGGGTGGAAACGAACACTGAAGCTTTCTTT.

This clonotype showed up just once. A read error may be the cause here, since a much bigger clone is one base away. The chain has TRBV4-1 and TRBJ1-1; a weak D match, TRBD1 (6 bases). CDR1 is MGHRA and CDR2 is YSYEKL in the germline V gene. The CDR3 contains 13 residues. The CDR3 DNA reads as TGCGCCAGCAGCCTCCAGTGGGACACTGAAGGTTTCTTT. Translated: CASSLQWDTEGFF.

This clonotype was observed many times. The chain couples TRBV29-1 to TRBJ2-7; TRBD1 matches 8 bases. J lost 3 bases, V lost 3 bases, and 1 base had no gene match. Per germline, CDR1 SQVTM and CDR2 ANQGSEA. CDR3 length: 12 residues. The CDR3 DNA sequence: TGCAGCGTTGACGGACAGGGCTACGAGCAGTACTTC. This translates into CSVDGQGYEQYF.

This clonotype showed up many times. The CDR3 DNA reads TGTGCCAGCGCAAGTGGTCTGGGGAACACAGATACGCAGTATTTT. Encoded protein: CASASGLGNTDTQYF. This chain joins TRBV2 and TRBJ2-3; no reliable D call. V lost 8 bases and J lost 2, with 17 bases in between. The CDR3 sequence is 15 residues long. The V gene's germline CDR1 is SNHLY and CDR2 FYNNEI.